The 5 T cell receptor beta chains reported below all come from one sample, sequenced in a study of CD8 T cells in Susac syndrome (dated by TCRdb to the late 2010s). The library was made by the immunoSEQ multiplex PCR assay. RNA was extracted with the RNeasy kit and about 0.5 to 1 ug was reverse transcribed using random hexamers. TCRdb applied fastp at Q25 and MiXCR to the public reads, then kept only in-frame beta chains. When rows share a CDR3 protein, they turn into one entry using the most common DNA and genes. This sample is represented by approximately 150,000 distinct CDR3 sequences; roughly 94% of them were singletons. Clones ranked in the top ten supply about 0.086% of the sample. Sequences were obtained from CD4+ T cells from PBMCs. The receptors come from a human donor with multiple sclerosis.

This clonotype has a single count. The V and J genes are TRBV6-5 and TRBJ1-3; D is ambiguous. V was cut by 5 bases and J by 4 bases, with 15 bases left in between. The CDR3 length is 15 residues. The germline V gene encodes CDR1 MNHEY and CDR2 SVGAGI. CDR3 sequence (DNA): TGTGCCAGCAGTCGGGCCTTCTCTCTGGGAAACACCATATATTTT. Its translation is CASSRAFSLGNTIYF.

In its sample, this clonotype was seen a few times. CDR3 sequence (DNA): TGTGCCAGCATTTTGACAGGGAACACTGAAGCTTTCTTT. It specifies CASILTGNTEAFF. The chain recombines TRBV6-2 or TRBV6-3 with TRBJ1-1, with D tentatively TRBD1 (6 bases). The CDR3 has 13 amino acids. The V end lost 7 bases, the J end lost 1 base, and 10 bases lay between the germline ends. Germline CDR1 MNHEY, CDR2 SVGEGT.

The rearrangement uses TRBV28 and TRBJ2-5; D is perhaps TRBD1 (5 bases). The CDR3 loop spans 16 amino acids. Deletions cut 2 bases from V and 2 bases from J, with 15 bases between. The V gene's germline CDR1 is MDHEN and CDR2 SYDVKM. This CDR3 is CASSLDIGQGQETQYF. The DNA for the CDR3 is TGTGCCAGCAGTTTAGATATAGGCCAGGGACAAGAGACCCAGTACTTC. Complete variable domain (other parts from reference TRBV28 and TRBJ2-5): DVKVTQSSRYLVKRTGEKVFLECVQDMDHENMFWYRQDPGLGLRLIYFSYDVKMKEKGDIPEGYSVSREKKERFSLILESASTNQTSMYLCASSLDIGQGQETQYFGPGTRLLVL.

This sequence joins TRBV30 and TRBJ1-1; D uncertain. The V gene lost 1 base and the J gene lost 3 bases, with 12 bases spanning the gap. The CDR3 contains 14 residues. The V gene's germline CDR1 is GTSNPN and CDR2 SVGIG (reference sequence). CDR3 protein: CAWSAVFRDTEAFF. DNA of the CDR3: TGTGCCTGGAGTGCTGTATTTAGGGACACTGAAGCTTTCTTT. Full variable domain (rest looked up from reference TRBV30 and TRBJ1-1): SQTIHQWPATLVQPVGSPLSLECTVEGTSNPNLYWYRQAAGRGLQLLFYSVGIGQISSEVPQNLSASRPQDRQFILSSKKLLLSDSGFYLCAWSAVFRDTEAFFGQGTRLTVV.

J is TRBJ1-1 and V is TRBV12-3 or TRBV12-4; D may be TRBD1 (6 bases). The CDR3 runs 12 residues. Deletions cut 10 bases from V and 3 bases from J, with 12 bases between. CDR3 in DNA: TGTGCCACCGTTAGGGGGGACACTGAAGCTTTCTTT. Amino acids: CATVRGDTEAFF.